Described below is a single TCR beta chain sequence and its context. No antigen is known for it. Germline CDR1 and CDR2: LNHNV and YYDKDF (reference sequence). J was trimmed by 8 bases and V by 2 bases; bases with no gene match: 6. The CDR3 is made up of 15 amino acids. The data originate from a study of cytomegalovirus exposure and HLA in healthy donors. Study-level results: V- and J-gene trimming in TCR beta was tied to a missense DCLRE1C variant by an analysis performed later.

The PCR made use of 60 Vbeta and 13 Jbeta primers. Sequencing was performed with immunoSEQ multiplex PCR; in TCRdb, only in-frame clones are kept and a portion is missing. This sample has around 150,000 clones, with about 82% found just once. This TCR was recovered from a man aged 25-40 years in good health. The sequencing input was PBMCs. The genes are TRBV15 and TRBJ1-4; 9 bases match TRBD1. The CDR3 DNA follows: TGTGCCACCAGCAGACCCGGGACAGGGTACGAAAAACTGTTTTTT. It codes for CATSRPGTGYEKLFF.